These 5 T cell receptor beta chains originate from one sample sequenced in a study of T cell responses to AZD1222 COVID-19 vaccine. TCRdb's table, derived via immunoSEQ multiplex PCR, lists solely in-frame clones and lacks some. The sample lists around 180,000 clones, 94% occurring once. This sample comprised peripheral blood, obtained 28 days after the second AZD1222 dose. These receptors came from an adult who received the AZD1222 COVID-19 vaccine.

This chain links TRBV5-4 with TRBJ2-7, with D perhaps matching TRBD2 (6 bases). V lost 4 bases and J lost 2, with 13 bases in between. The CDR3 loop spans 14 amino acids. Germline-derived CDR1 and CDR2 are SGHNT and YYREEE (reference sequence). The CDR3 sequence is CASSQFGLTYEQYF. In nucleotides, the CDR3 is TGTGCCAGCAGCCAATTCGGACTAACCTACGAGCAGTACTTC.

The CDR3 DNA is TGTGCCAGCAGACCCTCACGGGAGTGGGGTACGCAGTATTTT. This encodes CASRPSREWGTQYF. This chain uses TRBV9 with TRBJ2-3; the D gene is possibly TRBD2 (6 bases). Germline V gives CDR1 SGDLS, CDR2 YYNGEE. The V gene lost 5 bases and the J gene lost 8 bases, with 18 bases spanning the gap. The CDR3 is 14 residues long.

The rearrangement links TRBV6-5 to TRBJ1-4; no reliable D call. The germline V and J ends were trimmed by 9 bases and 0 bases, with 11 bases remaining between them. Germline values: CDR1 MNHEY, CDR2 SVGAGI. This CDR3 has 14 amino acids. The CDR3 spells CASRTEATNEKLFF. The CDR3 bases are TGTGCCAGTCGAACAGAAGCAACTAATGAAAAACTGTTTTTT.

The rearrangement uses TRBV28 and TRBJ1-1; unclear D gene. In germline, CDR1 is MDHEN, CDR2 SYDVKM. V was cut by 5 bases and J by 5 bases, with 12 bases left in between. This CDR3 has 13 residues. The CDR3 DNA follows: TGTGCCAGCAGTGCCCAAAGTTGGACTGAAGCTTTCTTT. Encoded protein: CASSAQSWTEAFF.

The rearrangement uses TRBV28 and TRBJ1-1; the D gene is possibly TRBD1 (6 bases). Per germline, CDR1 MDHEN and CDR2 SYDVKM. V was trimmed by 10 bases and J by 12 bases, leaving 24 bases between them. There are 13 residues in the CDR3. The CDR3 region has the DNA TGTGCCATCACGGGGGGGGACAATCGGTTTACTTTCTTT. Translated, it gives CAITGGDNRFTFF.